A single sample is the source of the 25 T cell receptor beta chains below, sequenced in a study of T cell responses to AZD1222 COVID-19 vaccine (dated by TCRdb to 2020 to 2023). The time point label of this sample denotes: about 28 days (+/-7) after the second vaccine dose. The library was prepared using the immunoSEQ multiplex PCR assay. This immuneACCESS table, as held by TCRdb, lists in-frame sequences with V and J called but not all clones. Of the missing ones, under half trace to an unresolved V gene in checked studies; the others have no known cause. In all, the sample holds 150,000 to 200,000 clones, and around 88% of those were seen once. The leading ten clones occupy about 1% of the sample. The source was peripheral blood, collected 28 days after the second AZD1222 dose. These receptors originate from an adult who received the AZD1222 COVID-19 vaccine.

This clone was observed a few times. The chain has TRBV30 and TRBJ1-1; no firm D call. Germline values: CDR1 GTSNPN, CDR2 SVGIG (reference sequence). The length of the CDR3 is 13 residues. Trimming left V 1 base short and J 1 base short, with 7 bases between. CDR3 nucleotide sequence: TGTGCCTGGAGTGAGGTGGCGAACACTGAAGCTTTCTTT. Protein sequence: CAWSEVANTEAFF.

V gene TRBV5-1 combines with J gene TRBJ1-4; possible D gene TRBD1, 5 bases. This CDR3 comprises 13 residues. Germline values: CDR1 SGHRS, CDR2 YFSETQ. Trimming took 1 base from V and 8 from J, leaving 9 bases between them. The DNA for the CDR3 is TGCGCCAGCAGCTTGTGGGGGGAGGAAAAACTGTTTTTT. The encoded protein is CASSLWGEEKLFF.

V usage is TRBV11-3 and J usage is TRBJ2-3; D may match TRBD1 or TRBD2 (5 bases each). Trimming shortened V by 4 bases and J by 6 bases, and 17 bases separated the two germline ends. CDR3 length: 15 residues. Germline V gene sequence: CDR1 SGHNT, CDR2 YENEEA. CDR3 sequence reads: CASSYGPGRDDTQYF. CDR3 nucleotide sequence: TGTGCCAGCAGCTACGGACCGGGACGCGATGATACGCAGTATTTT. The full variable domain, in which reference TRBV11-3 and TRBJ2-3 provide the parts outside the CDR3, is EAGVVQSPRYKIIEKKQPVAFWCNPISGHNTLYWYLQNLGQGPELLIRYENEEAVDDSQLPKDRFSAERLKGVDSTLKIQPAELGDSAVYLCASSYGPGRDDTQYFGPGTRLTVL.

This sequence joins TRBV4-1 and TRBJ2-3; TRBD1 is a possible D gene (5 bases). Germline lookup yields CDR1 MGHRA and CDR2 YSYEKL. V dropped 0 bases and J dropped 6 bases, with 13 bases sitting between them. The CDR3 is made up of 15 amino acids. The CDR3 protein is CASSQEPLRVDTQYF. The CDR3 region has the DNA TGCGCCAGCAGCCAAGAGCCCCTCAGGGTCGATACGCAGTATTTT.

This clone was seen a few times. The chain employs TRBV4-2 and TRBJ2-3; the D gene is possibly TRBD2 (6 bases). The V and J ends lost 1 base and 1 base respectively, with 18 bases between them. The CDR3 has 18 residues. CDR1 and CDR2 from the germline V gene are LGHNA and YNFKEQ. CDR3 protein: CASSQGTMATTGTDTQYF. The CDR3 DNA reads TGTGCCAGCAGCCAAGGGACTATGGCAACAACTGGCACAGATACGCAGTATTTT.

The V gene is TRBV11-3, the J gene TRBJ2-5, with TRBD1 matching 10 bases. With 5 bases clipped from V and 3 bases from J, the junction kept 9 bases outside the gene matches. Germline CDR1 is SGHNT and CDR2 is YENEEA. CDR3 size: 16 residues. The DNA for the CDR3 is TGTGCCAGCAGCGGGGGCCGGGACAGGGGAGAAGAGACCCAGTACTTC. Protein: CASSGGRDRGEETQYF.

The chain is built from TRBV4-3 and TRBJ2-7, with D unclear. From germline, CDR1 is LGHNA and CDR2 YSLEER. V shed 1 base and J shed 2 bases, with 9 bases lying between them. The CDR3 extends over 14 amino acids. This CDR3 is CASSQVGGTYEQYF. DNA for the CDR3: TGCGCCAGCAGCCAAGTCGGCGGAACCTACGAGCAGTACTTC.

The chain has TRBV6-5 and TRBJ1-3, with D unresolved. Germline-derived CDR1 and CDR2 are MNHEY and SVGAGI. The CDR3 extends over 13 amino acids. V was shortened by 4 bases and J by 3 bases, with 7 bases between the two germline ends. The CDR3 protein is CASSLAVGNTIYF. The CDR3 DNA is TGTGCCAGCAGTTTGGCCGTTGGAAACACCATATATTTT.

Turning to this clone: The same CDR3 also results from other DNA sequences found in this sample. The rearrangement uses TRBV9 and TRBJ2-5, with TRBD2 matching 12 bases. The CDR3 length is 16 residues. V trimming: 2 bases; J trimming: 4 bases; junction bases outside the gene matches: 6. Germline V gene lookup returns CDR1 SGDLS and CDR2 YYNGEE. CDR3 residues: CASSVASGGAGETQYF. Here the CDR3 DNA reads TGTGCCAGCAGCGTGGCTAGCGGGGGGGCCGGAGAGACCCAGTACTTC.

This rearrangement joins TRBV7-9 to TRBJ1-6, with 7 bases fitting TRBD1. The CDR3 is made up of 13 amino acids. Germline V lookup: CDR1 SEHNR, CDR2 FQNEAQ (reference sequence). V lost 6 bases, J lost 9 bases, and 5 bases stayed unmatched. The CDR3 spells CASRGTEGSPLHF. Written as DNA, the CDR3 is TGTGCCAGCAGAGGGACAGAGGGTTCACCCCTCCACTTT.

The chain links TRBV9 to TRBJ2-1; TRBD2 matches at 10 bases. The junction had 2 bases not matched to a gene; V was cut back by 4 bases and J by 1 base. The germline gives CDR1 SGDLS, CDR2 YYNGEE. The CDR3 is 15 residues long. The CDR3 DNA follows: TGTGCCAGCAGCCTAGCGGGGGAATCCTACAATGAGCAGTTCTTC. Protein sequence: CASSLAGESYNEQFF.

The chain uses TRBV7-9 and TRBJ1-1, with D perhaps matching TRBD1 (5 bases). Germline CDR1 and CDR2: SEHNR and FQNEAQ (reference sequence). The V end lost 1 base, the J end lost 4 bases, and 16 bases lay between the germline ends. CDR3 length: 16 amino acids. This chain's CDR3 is CASSLEAGTMGTEAFF. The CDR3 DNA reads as TGTGCCAGCAGCTTAGAGGCAGGGACCATGGGCACTGAAGCTTTCTTT.

The CDR3 nucleotides read TGTGCCAGCAGCCTCTACGGTTACGGTCCAGATACGCAGTATTTT. It is translated as CASSLYGYGPDTQYF. The rearrangement uses TRBV13 and TRBJ2-3, with D unclear. Germline CDR1 PRHDT, CDR2 FYEKMQ (reference sequence). This CDR3 region has 15 residues. V lost 5 bases, J lost 4 bases, and 16 bases lay in between.

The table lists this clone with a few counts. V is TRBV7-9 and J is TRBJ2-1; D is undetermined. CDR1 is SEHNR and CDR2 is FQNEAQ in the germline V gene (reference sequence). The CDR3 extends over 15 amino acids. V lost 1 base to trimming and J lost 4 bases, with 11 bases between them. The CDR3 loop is CASSLDTVLYNEQFF. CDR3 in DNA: TGTGCCAGCAGCTTAGACACCGTCCTATACAATGAGCAGTTCTTC.

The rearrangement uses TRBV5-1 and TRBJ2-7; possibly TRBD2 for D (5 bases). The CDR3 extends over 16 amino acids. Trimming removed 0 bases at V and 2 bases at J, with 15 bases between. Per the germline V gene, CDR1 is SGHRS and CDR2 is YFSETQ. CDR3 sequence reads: CASSLGGGAVAYEQYF. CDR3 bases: TGCGCCAGCAGCTTGGGAGGAGGAGCGGTAGCCTACGAGCAGTACTTC.

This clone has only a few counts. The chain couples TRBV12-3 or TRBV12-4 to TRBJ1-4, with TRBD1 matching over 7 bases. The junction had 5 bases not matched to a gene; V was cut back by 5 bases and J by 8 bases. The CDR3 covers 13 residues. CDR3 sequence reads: CASSDRVREKLFF. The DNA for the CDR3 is TGTGCCAGCAGTGACAGGGTGCGAGAAAAACTGTTTTTT.

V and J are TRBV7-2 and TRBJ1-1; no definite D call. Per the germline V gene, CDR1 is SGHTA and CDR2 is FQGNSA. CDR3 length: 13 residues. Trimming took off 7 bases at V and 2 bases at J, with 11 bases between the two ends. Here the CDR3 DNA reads TGTGCCAGCAACTTCGACACCAACACTGAAGCTTTCTTT. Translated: CASNFDTNTEAFF.

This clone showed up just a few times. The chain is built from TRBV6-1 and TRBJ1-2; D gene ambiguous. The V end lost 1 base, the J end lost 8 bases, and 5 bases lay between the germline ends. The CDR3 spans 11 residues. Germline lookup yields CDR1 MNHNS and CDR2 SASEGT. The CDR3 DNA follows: TGTGCCAGCAGTGAAGGCCTCGGCTACACCTTC. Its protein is CASSEGLGYTF.

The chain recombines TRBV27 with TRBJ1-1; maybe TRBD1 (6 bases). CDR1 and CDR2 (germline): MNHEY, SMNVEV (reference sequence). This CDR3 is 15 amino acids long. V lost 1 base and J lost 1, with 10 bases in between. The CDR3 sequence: CASSLLGTPNTEAFF. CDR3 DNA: TGTGCCAGCAGTTTATTAGGGACACCGAACACTGAAGCTTTCTTT.

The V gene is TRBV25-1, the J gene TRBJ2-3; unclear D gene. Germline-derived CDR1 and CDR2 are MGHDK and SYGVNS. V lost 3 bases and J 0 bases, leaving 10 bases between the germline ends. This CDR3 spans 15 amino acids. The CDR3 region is CASSEGGTSTDTQYF. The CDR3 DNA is TGTGCCAGCAGTGAGGGCGGCACTAGCACAGATACGCAGTATTTT. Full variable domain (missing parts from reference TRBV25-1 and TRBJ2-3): EADIYQTPRYLVIGTGKKITLECSQTMGHDKMYWYQQDPGMELHLIHYSYGVNSTEKGDLSSESTVSRIRTEHFPLTLESARPSHTSQYLCASSEGGTSTDTQYFGPGTRLTVL.

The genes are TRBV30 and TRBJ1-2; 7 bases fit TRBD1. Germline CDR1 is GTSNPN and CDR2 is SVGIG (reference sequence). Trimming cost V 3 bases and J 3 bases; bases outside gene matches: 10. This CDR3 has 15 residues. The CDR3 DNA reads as TGTGCCTGGAGCCCGACTGACAGGGCCTACTATGGCTACACCTTC. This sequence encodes CAWSPTDRAYYGYTF.

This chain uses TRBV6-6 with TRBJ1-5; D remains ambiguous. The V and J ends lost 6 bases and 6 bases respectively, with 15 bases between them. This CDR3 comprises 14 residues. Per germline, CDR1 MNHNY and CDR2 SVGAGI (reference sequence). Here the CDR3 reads CASRVFGESQPQHF. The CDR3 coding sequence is TGTGCCAGCAGGGTTTTCGGGGAGAGTCAGCCCCAGCATTTT.

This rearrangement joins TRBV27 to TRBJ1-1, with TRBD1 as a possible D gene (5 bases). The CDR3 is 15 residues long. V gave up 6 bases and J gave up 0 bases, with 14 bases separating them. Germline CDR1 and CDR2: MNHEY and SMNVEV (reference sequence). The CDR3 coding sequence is TGTGCCAGCAGGTGGGGCGGCGGCATGAACACTGAAGCTTTCTTT. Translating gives CASRWGGGMNTEAFF.

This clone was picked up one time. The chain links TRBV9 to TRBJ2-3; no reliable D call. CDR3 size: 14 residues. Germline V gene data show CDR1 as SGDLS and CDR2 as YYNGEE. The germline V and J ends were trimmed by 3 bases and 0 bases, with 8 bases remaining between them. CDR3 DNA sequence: TGTGCCAGCAGCGAGTCCCCGAGCACAGATACGCAGTATTTT. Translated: CASSESPSTDTQYF.

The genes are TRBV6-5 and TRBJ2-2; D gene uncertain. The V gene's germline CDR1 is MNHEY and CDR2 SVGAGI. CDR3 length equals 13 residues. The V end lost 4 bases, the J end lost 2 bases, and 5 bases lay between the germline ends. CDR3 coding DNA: TGTGCCAGCAGTTTAGTTAACACCGGGGAGCTGTTTTTT. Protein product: CASSLVNTGELFF.